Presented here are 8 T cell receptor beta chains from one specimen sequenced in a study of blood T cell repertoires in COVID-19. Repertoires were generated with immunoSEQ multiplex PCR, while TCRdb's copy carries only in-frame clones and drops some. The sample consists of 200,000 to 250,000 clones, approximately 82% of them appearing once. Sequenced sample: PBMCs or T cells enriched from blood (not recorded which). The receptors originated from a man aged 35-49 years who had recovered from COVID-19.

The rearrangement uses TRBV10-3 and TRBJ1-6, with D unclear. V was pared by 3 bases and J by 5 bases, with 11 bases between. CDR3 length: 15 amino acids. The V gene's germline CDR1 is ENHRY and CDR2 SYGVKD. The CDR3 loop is CAISESERDNSPLHF. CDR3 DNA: TGTGCCATCAGTGAAAGCGAAAGAGATAATTCACCCCTCCACTTT.

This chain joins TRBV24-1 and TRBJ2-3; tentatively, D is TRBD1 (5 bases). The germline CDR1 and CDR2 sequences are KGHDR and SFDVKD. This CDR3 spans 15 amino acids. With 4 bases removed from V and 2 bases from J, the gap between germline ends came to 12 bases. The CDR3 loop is CATSDQTDNTDTQYF. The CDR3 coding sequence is TGTGCCACCAGTGACCAGACAGATAACACAGATACGCAGTATTTT.

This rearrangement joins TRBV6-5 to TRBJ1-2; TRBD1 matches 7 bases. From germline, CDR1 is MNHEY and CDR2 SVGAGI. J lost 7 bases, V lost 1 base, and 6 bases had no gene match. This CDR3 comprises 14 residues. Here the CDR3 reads CASSYLTGVPGYTF. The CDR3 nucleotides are TGTGCCAGCAGTTACTTAACAGGGGTCCCTGGCTACACCTTC.

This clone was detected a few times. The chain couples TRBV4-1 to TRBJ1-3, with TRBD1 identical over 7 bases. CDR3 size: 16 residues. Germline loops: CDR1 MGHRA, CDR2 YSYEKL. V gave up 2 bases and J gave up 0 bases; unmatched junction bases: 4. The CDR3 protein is CASSQTGTDSGNTIYF. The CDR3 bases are TGCGCCAGCAGCCAAACCGGGACAGACTCTGGAAACACCATATATTTT.

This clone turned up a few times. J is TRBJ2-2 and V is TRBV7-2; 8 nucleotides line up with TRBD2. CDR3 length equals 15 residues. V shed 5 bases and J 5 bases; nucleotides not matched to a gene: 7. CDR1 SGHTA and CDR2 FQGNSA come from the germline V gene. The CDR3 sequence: CASSRGGPGTGELFF. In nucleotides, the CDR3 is TGTGCCAGCAGCCGCGGGGGGCCAGGGACCGGGGAGCTGTTTTTT. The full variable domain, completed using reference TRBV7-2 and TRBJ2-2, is GAGVSQSPSNKVTEKGKDVELRCDPISGHTALYWYRQSLGQGLEFLIYFQGNSAPDKSGLPSDRFSAERTGGSVSTLTIQRTQQEDSAVYLCASSRGGPGTGELFFGEGSRLTVL.

The CDR3 bases are TGTGCCACCAGCAGCCTTTATTACGAGCAGTACTTC. It yields the protein CATSSLYYEQYF. The V call is TRBV15, the J call TRBJ2-7; D is ambiguous. V was shortened by 3 bases and J by 4 bases, with 7 bases between the two germline ends. Germline CDR1 LNHNV, CDR2 YYDKDF (reference sequence). The CDR3 extends over 12 amino acids.

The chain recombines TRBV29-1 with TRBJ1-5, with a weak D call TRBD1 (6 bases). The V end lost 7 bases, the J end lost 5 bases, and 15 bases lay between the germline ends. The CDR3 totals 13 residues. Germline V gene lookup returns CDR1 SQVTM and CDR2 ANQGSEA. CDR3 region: CSAQTGGDQPQHF. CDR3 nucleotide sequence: TGCAGCGCTCAGACAGGTGGGGATCAGCCCCAGCATTTT.

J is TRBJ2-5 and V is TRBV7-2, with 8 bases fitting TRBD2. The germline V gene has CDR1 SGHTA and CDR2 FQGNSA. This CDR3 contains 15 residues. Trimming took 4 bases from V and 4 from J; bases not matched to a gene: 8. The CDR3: CASSSPGLGAETQYF. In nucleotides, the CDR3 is TGTGCCAGCAGCTCACCGGGACTAGGGGCAGAGACCCAGTACTTC. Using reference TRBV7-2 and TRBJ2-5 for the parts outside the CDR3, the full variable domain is GAGVSQSPSNKVTEKGKDVELRCDPISGHTALYWYRQSLGQGLEFLIYFQGNSAPDKSGLPSDRFSAERTGGSVSTLTIQRTQQEDSAVYLCASSSPGLGAETQYFGPGTRLLVL.